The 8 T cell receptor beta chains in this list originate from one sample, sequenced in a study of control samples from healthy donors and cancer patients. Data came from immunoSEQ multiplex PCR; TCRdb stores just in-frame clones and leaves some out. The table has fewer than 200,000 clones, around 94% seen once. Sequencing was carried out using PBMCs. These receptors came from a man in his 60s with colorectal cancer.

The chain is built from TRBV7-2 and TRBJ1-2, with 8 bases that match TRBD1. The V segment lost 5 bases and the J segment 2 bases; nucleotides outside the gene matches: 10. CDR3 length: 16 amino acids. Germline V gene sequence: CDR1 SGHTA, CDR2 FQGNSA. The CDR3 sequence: CASSPSWQGANYGYTF. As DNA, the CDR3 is TGTGCCAGCAGCCCCTCCTGGCAGGGGGCCAACTATGGCTACACCTTC.

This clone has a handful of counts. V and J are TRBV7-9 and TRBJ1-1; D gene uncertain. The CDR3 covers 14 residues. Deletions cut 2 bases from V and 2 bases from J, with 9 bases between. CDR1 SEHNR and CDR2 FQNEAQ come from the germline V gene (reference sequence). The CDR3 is CASSLYSDNTEAFF. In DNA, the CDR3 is TGTGCCAGCAGCTTATACAGCGACAACACTGAAGCTTTCTTT. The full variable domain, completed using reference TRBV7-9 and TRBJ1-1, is DTGVSQNPRHKITKRGQNVTFRCDPISEHNRLYWYRQTLGQGPEFLTYFQNEAQLEKSRLLSDRFSAERPKGSFSTLEIQRTEQGDSAMYLCASSLYSDNTEAFFGQGTRLTVV.

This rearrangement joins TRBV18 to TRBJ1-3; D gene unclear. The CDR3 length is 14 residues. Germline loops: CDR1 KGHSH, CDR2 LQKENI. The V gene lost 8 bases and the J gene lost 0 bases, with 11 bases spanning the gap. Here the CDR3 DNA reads TGTGCCAGCGGTGGGATGCTCTCTGGAAACACCATATATTTT. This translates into CASGGMLSGNTIYF.

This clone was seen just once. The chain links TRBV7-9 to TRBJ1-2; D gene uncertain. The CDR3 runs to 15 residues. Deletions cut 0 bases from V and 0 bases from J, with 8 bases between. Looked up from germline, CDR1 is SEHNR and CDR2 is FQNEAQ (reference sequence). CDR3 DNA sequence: TGTGCCAGCAGCTTAGCGCAGGTTACTAACTATGGCTACACCTTC. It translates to CASSLAQVTNYGYTF.

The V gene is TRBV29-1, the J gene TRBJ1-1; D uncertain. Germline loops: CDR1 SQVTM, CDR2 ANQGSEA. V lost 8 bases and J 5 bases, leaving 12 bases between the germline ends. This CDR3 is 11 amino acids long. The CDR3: CSPGVVTEAFF. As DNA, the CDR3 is TGCAGCCCCGGGGTGGTAACTGAAGCTTTCTTT.

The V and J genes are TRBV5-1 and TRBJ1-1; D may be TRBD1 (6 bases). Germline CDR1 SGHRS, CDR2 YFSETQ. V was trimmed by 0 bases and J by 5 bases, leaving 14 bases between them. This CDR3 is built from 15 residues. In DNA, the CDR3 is TGCGCCAGCAGCTTGGAACAGGGAAGGGGGACTGAAGCTTTCTTT. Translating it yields CASSLEQGRGTEAFF.

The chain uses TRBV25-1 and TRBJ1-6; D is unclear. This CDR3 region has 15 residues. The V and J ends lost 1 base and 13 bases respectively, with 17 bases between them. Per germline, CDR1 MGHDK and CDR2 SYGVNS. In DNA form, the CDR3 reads TGTGCCAGCAGTGAATCCGGGAGGCCCGACCTCCCCCTCCACTTT. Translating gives CASSESGRPDLPLHF.

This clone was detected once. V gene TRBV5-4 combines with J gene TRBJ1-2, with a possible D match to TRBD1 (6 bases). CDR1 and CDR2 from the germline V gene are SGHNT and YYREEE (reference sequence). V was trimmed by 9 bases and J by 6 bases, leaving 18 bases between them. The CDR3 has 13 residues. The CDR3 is CAIPRKGEDGYTF. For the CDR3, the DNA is TGTGCCATCCCGCGTAAGGGGGAGGATGGCTACACCTTC.